There are many counts of the clone carrying this TCR beta chain. Its antigen is undetermined. TCRdb re-derived calls from the reads in MiXCR, one entry per CDR3 protein. This sample yields 830,000 or so distinct CDR3 sequences, of which 30% to 35% are seen a single time; roughly an eighth belongs to the top ten. V dropped 5 bases and J dropped 2 bases, with 10 bases sitting between them. The germline V gene encodes CDR1 SEHNR and CDR2 FQNEAQ (reference sequence). The CDR3 extends over 14 amino acids. The data were obtained in a study of T cell repertoires in cytomegalovirus infection. Study summary: Alongside well-studied HLA-B-restricted CMV epitopes, recently identified HLA-C-restricted CMV epitopes were also used. Signatures in public TCR beta sequences pointed to both CMV infection and matching HLA type.

Regarding the study as a whole: The ex vivo response was dominated by HLA-C-restricted CMV-specific TCR beta clonotypes.

This TCR was recovered from a human donor in good health (CMV status not recorded). Some clones in this sample may be carry-over from other donors' samples. The V and J genes are TRBV7-9 and TRBJ1-5; D may be TRBD1 (6 bases). The specimen was cultured CD8+ T cells from PBMCs, collected from culture after CMV antigen stimulation. The CDR3 spells CASSPQGRNQPQHF. The CDR3 DNA follows: TGTGCCAGCAGCCCACAGGGTCGCAATCAGCCCCAGCATTTT.